The clone carrying this T cell receptor (beta chain) was observed a few times. A second PCR of 7 to 11 cycles used a sample-barcoded 5' primer and a J-beta primer mix. One entry per CDR3 protein results from TCRdb running MiXCR on the 5' RACE reads. The repertoire includes some 1 million distinct CDR3 sequences, more than 35% of them detected once, and approximately 17% sits in the top ten. CDR1 and CDR2 from the germline V gene are MNHEY and SVGEGT. This CDR3 comprises 16 residues. The J segment lost 7 bases and the V segment lost 4 bases, leaving 13 bases of the junction unmatched. This sample was taken from a study of blood T cells in healthy people across ages.

V is TRBV6-2 or TRBV6-3 and J is TRBJ2-1, with 7 bases identical to TRBD2. This TCR derives from a woman in her sixties or seventies in good health. Sequenced material: blood. The CDR3 is CASSLWRESTGNEQFF. In DNA, the CDR3 is TGTGCCAGCAGTTTATGGCGGGAGAGTACTGGGAATGAGCAGTTCTTC.